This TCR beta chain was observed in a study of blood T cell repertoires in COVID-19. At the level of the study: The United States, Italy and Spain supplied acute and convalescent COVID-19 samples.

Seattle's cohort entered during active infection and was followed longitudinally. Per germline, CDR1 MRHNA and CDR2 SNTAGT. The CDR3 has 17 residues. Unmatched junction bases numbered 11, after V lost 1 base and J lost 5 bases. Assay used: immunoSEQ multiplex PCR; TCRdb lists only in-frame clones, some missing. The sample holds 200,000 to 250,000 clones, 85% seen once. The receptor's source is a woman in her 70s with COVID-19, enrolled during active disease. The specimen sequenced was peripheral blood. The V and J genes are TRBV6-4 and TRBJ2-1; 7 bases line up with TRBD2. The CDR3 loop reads CASSDWPSGVRDNEQFF. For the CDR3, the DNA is TGTGCCAGCAGTGACTGGCCTAGCGGAGTGAGGGACAATGAGCAGTTCTTC.